This T cell receptor beta chain was sequenced during a study of blood T cells in healthy people across ages. Study observations and caveats: PBMCs that were unsorted prevented a conclusive naive versus antigen-experienced comparison. Estimates based on one million T cells were treated as lower bounds.

Each donor gave around 9.6 milliliters of peripheral blood. Together with a sample-barcoded 5' primer, a J-beta primer mix was included in a second PCR lasting roughly 6 to 12 cycles. A 12-random-nucleotide template-switch adaptor tagged each cDNA molecule. A single record per CDR3 protein comes from TCRdb applying MiXCR to the 5' RACE reads. The sample includes fewer than 1.5 million distinct CDR3 sequences, roughly 40% of them seen just once. The CDR3 has 13 residues. Germline values: CDR1 DFQATT, CDR2 SNEGSKA (reference sequence). Trimming cost V 6 bases and J 8 bases, with 19 bases left between them. On this clonotype itself: Its antigen is unknown.

Sequencing input: blood. The rearrangement links TRBV20-1 to TRBJ1-1; possible D gene TRBD1, 5 bases. This TCR was sampled from a woman younger than 35 in good health. DNA for the CDR3: TGCAGTGCAAACGATCGGACACTCCGAGAAGCTTTCTTT. This codes for CSANDRTLREAFF.